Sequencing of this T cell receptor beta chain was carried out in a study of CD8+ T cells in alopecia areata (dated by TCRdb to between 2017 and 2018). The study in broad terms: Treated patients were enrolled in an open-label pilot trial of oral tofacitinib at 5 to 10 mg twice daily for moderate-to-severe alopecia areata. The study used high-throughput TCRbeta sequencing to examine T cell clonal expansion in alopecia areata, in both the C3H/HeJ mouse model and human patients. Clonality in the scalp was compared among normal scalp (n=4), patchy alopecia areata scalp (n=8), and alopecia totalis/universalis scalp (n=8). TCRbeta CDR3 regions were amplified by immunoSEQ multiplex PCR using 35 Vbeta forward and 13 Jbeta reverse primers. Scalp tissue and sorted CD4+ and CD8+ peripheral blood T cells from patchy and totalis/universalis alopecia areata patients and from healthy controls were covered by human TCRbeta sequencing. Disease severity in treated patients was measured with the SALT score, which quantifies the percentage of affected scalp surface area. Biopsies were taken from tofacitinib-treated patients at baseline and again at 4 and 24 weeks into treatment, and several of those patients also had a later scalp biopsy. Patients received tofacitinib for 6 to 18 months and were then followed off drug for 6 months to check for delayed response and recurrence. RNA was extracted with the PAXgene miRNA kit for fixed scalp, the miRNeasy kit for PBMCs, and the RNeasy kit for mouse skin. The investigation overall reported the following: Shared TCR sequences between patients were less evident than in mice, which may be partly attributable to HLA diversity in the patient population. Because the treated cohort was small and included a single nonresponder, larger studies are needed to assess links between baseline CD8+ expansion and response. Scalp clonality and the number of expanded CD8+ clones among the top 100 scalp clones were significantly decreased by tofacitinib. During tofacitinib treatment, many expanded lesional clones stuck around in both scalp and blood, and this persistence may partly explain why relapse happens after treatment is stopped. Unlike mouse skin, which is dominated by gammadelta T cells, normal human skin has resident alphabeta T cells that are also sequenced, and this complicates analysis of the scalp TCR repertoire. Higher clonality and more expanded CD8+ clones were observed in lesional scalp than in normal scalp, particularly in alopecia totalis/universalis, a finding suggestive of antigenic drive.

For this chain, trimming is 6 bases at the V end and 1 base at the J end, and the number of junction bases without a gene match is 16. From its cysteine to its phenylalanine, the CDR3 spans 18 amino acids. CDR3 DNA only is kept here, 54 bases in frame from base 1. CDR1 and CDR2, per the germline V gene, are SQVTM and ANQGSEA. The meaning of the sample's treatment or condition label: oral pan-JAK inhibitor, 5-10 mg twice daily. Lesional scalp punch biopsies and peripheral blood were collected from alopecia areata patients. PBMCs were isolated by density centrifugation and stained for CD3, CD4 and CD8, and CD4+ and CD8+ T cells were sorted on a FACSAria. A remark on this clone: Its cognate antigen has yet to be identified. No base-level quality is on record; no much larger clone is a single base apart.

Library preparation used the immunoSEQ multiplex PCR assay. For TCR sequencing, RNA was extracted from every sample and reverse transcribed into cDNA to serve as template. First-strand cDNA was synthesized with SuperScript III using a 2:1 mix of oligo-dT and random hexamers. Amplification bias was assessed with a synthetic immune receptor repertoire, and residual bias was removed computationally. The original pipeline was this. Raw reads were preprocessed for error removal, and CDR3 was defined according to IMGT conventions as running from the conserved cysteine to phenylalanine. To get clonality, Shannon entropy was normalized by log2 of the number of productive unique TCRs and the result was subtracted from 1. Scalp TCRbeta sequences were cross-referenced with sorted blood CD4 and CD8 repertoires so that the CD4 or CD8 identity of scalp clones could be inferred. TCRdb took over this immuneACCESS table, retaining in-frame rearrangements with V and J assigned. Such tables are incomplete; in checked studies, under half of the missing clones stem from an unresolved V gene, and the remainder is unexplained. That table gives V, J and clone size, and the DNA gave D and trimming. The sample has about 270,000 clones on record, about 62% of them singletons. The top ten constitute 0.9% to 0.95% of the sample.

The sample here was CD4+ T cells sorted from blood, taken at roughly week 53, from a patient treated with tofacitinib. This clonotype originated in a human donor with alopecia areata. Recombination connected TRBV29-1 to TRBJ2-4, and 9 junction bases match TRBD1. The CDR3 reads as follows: CSVDNRDRASLAKNIQYF. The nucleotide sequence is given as TGCAGCGTAGACAACCGGGACAGGGCATCACTGGCCAAAAACATTCAGTACTTC.